These 18 T cell receptor beta chains originate from one sample sequenced in a study of human T cells and chemical hapten exposure. Described time point: patch test 3, about 24 weeks after DPC sensitization. Treatment denoted: therapeutic diphenylcyclopropenone sensitization with weekly scalp DPC. TCRdb redid the calling of the RACE reads with MiXCR, one entry per CDR3 protein. The data show under 100,000 distinct CDR3 sequences, about 10% seen once. The sequenced sample was whole blood, obtained in connection with sensitization to the hapten diphenylcyclopropenone (DPC). All receptors derive from a woman aged 50 to 60 with alopecia areata. Some clones in this sample may be carry-over from other donors' samples.

The rearrangement joins TRBV5-1 to TRBJ2-1, with 7 bases identical to TRBD2. V was clipped by 1 base and J by 9 bases; unmatched bases: 10. The CDR3 contains 15 residues. Germline V gives CDR1 SGHRS, CDR2 YFSETQ. For the CDR3, the DNA is TGCGCCAGCAGCTTGTTTGGACTAGGTCTGGGTGAGCAGTTCTTC. Translation: CASSLFGLGLGEQFF.

The chain has TRBV6-1 and TRBJ1-5; D not resolved. The CDR3 length is 13 residues. V gave up 3 bases and J gave up 1 base, with 4 bases separating them. Germline V gene sequence: CDR1 MNHNS, CDR2 SASEGT. CDR3 in amino acids: CASSDPSNQPQHF. The CDR3 region has the DNA TGTGCCAGCAGTGATCCGAGCAATCAGCCCCAGCATTTT.

This clonotype was seen a few times. The J gene is TRBJ1-1, the V gene TRBV20-1; D possibly corresponds to TRBD1 (6 bases). This CDR3 is built from 15 residues. V lost 4 bases to trimming and J lost 5 bases, with 20 bases between them. Germline values: CDR1 DFQATT, CDR2 SNEGSKA (reference sequence). CDR3 sequence: CSATRGQVGRTEAFF. Written as DNA, the CDR3 is TGCAGTGCTACAAGGGGACAAGTGGGGAGGACTGAAGCTTTCTTT.

This clonotype was counted between two and nine times. The V gene is TRBV7-2, the J gene TRBJ2-1; 13 bases are shared with TRBD2. Germline V gives CDR1 SGHTA, CDR2 FQGNSA. The CDR3 contains 17 residues. The J segment lost 9 bases and the V segment lost 0 bases, leaving 8 bases of the junction unmatched. This CDR3 reads CASSLAAGLAGVGEQFF. CDR3 coding DNA: TGTGCCAGCAGCTTAGCTGCTGGACTAGCGGGAGTGGGTGAGCAGTTCTTC.

This clonotype was seen many times. The chain links TRBV11-2 to TRBJ2-2; D is perhaps TRBD2 (5 bases). The CDR3 contains 14 residues. V lost 2 bases and J 1 base, leaving 5 bases between the germline ends. Germline CDR1 SGHAT, CDR2 FQNNGV. CDR3 sequence (DNA): TGTGCCAGCAGCTTAACTAGGAACACCGGGGAGCTGTTTTTT. Encoded protein: CASSLTRNTGELFF.

This clonotype was picked up many times. The rearrangement joins TRBV29-1 to TRBJ2-1; D remains unclear. The V and J ends lost 1 base and 12 bases respectively, with 7 bases between them. Germline V gene lookup returns CDR1 SQVTM and CDR2 ANQGSEA. CDR3 length equals 10 residues. The CDR3 region is CSVEVWGQFF. CDR3 DNA sequence: TGCAGCGTTGAAGTATGGGGGCAGTTCTTC.

This clonotype was observed at least ten times. The V call is TRBV18, the J call TRBJ1-1; weak D call: TRBD1 (6 bases). V was cut by 1 base and J by 0 bases, with 12 bases left in between. The CDR3 spans 16 residues. Germline V gene sequence: CDR1 KGHSH, CDR2 LQKENI. For the CDR3, the DNA is TGTGCCAGCTCACCACTCCGGGACACTTTGAACACTGAAGCTTTCTTT. Protein: CASSPLRDTLNTEAFF. Full variable domain (missing parts from reference TRBV18 and TRBJ1-1): NAGVMQNPRHLVRRRGQEARLRCSPMKGHSHVYWYRQLPEEGLKFMVYLQKENIIDESGMPKERFSAEFPKEGPSILRIQQVVRGDSAAYFCASSPLRDTLNTEAFFGQGTRLTVV.

In this sample, this clonotype turned up a few times. V gene TRBV7-3 combines with J gene TRBJ2-3; 14 bases line up with TRBD2. The V gene end was trimmed by 1 base and the J gene end by 4 bases; junction bases not matched to a gene: 19. The CDR3 runs to 22 residues. The germline V gene has CDR1 SGHTA and CDR2 FQGTGA. CDR3 sequence: CASSLIGFSHGTSGRKADTQYF. The CDR3 DNA sequence: TGTGCCAGCAGCTTAATCGGATTCAGCCACGGGACTAGCGGGAGAAAGGCAGATACGCAGTATTTT.

This clonotype was counted ten times or more. The rearrangement links TRBV19 to TRBJ2-4, with D perhaps TRBD1 or TRBD2 (5 bases each). Germline V gene sequence: CDR1 LNHDA, CDR2 SQIVND (reference sequence). Trimming pared 4 bases from V and 2 bases from J, leaving 15 bases between. The CDR3 runs to 16 residues. CDR3 in DNA: TGTGCCAGTAGTAGACCGGGACCCCAATCCAAAAACATTCAGTACTTC. Translating it yields CASSRPGPQSKNIQYF.

In its sample, this clonotype was seen a few times. The gene calls are TRBV12-3 or TRBV12-4 and TRBJ2-7; D unclear. CDR3 length: 13 residues. Trimming removed 7 bases from V and 1 base from J, with 11 bases in between. The chain's CDR3 is CASTDPSSYEQYF. The DNA for the CDR3 is TGTGCCAGCACCGACCCCTCTTCCTACGAGCAGTACTTC.

V gene TRBV18 combines with J gene TRBJ2-1, with D possibly being TRBD1 (5 bases). The CDR3 is 15 amino acids. Germline CDR1 KGHSH, CDR2 LQKENI. The V and J ends lost 4 bases and 9 bases respectively, with 19 bases between them. The CDR3 DNA is TGTGCCAGCTCACGATGTGAAGGGGAAGAGTGTGAGCAGTTCTTC. Protein: CASSRCEGEECEQFF.

This clonotype was detected many times. The gene calls are TRBV28 and TRBJ2-7; D remains unclear. V dropped 5 bases and J dropped 3 bases, with 8 bases sitting between them. The CDR3 extends over 12 amino acids. Germline V lookup: CDR1 MDHEN, CDR2 SYDVKM. The CDR3 bases are TGTGCCAGCAGTCCATGGCTCTACGAGCAGTACTTC. Amino acid sequence: CASSPWLYEQYF. The whole variable domain, remainder taken from reference TRBV28 and TRBJ2-7, is DVKVTQSSRYLVKRTGEKVFLECVQDMDHENMFWYRQDPGLGLRLIYFSYDVKMKEKGDIPEGYSVSREKKERFSLILESASTNQTSMYLCASSPWLYEQYFGPGTRLTVT.

This clonotype was counted ten times or more. The chain combines TRBV10-3 with TRBJ1-1; 7 nucleotides line up with TRBD1. The germline V gene has CDR1 ENHRY and CDR2 SYGVKD. This CDR3 comprises 12 residues. Losses at the gene ends were 10 bases for V and 11 bases for J; bases not matched to a gene: 13. The CDR3 sequence: CATGEGANRAFF. The DNA of the CDR3 is TGTGCCACTGGGGAGGGGGCGAATCGGGCTTTCTTT.

This clonotype turned up a few times. The chain carries TRBV12-3 or TRBV12-4 and TRBJ2-3; D ambiguous. The V gene lost 8 bases and the J gene lost 3 bases, with 9 bases spanning the gap. The CDR3 contains 12 residues. The CDR3 sequence: CASGARTDTQYF. CDR3 coding DNA: TGTGCCAGCGGTGCTAGGACAGATACGCAGTATTTT.

This clonotype was counted many times. The rearrangement links TRBV18 to TRBJ1-4, with D perhaps TRBD1 (6 bases). The CDR3 covers 15 residues. The germline gives CDR1 KGHSH, CDR2 LQKENI. Between the trimmed V and J ends, which lost 4 bases and 5 bases, there was a span of 14 bases. The CDR3, as DNA: TGTGCCAGCTCACGAACACAGGGTAGGAATGAAAAACTGTTTTTT. Protein: CASSRTQGRNEKLFF.

Written as DNA, the CDR3 is TGTGCCAGCAGTTCCCCCCGGGGGGCGAGGTACGAGCAGTACTTC. It yields the protein CASSSPRGARYEQYF. The J gene is TRBJ2-7, the V gene TRBV27, with a weak D call TRBD2 (7 bases). The CDR3 loop spans 15 amino acids. Trimming took off 4 bases at V and 4 bases at J, with 17 bases between the two ends. The germline V gene has CDR1 MNHEY and CDR2 SMNVEV (reference sequence).

There are many counts of this clonotype. V gene TRBV29-1 combines with J gene TRBJ1-1, with D uncertain. CDR3 size: 12 residues. CDR1 is SQVTM and CDR2 is ANQGSEA in the germline V gene. V was pared by 1 base and J by 4 bases, with 7 bases between. The CDR3 nucleotides read TGCAGCGTTGAAGCGGCGGGCACTGAAGCTTTCTTT. It translates to CSVEAAGTEAFF.

DNA for the CDR3: TGTGCCAGCAGCTCAAGACTAGCGGGAGGCAGCTACGAGCAGTACTTC. This codes for CASSSRLAGGSYEQYF. This chain uses TRBV11-2 with TRBJ2-7, with TRBD2 identical over 13 bases. This CDR3 has 16 amino acids. The ends lost 4 bases at V and 3 bases at J; junction bases unmatched: 6. CDR1 SGHAT and CDR2 FQNNGV come from the germline V gene.